The 30 T cell receptor beta chains listed next were all sequenced from one sample in a study of shared clonotypes between healthy human individuals (dated by TCRdb to the early 2020s). The library was prepared using the immunoSEQ multiplex PCR assay. The clones in this table, taken by TCRdb from immuneACCESS, are in-frame only. Not every clone is retained; where verified, under half of the shortfall comes from an unresolved V gene, and the cause of the rest is unknown. Here the sample has under 1,900,000 clones; approximately 98.5% occur a single time. The ten largest clones capture about 0.35% of the sample. Specimen: naive CD4+ T cells sorted from blood. The sample's cell subset or site label is to be understood as: CD45RA+ positively selected. These receptors were obtained from a man aged 25-40 years in good health.

The chain joins TRBV10-1 to TRBJ1-5, with TRBD1 as a possible D gene (5 bases). The V end was cut by 2 bases, the J end by 7 bases, with 9 bases between. In germline, CDR1 is WNHNN, CDR2 SYGVQD (reference sequence). The CDR3 covers 13 residues. Written as DNA, the CDR3 is TGCGCCAGCAGTGAGGCCAGGGAGCAGCCCCAGCATTTT. It translates to CASSEAREQPQHF.

Note on this clone: The same CDR3 is also encoded by other DNA sequences in this sample. This chain connects TRBV5-1 to TRBJ2-1; 8 bases are a match to TRBD2. Trimming at V came to 2 bases and at J to 0 bases, leaving 4 bases not matched to a gene. Germline-derived CDR1 and CDR2 are SGHRS and YFSETQ. The CDR3 sequence is 16 residues long. Here the CDR3 reads CASSLTSGSSYNEQFF. The CDR3 DNA is TGCGCCAGCAGCTTAACTAGCGGAAGCTCCTACAATGAGCAGTTCTTC.

The sample holds one count of this clone. The rearrangement uses TRBV28 and TRBJ2-7; unclear D gene. The germline V and J ends were trimmed by 1 base and 3 bases, with 7 bases remaining between them. Germline-derived CDR1 and CDR2 are MDHEN and SYDVKM. The CDR3 loop spans 13 amino acids. CDR3 sequence (DNA): TGTGCCAGCAGTTTATCGCCGGGCTACGAGCAGTACTTC. The encoded protein is CASSLSPGYEQYF.

CDR3 protein: CASSTRTAQETQYF. The DNA for the CDR3 is TGTGCCAGTAGTACCCGGACGGCTCAAGAGACCCAGTACTTC. The genes are TRBV19 and TRBJ2-5; D remains unclear. The CDR3 sequence is 14 residues long. Deletions cut 4 bases from V and 2 bases from J, with 11 bases between. Germline assignment: CDR1 LNHDA and CDR2 SQIVND (reference sequence).

This clone was found once. The gene calls are TRBV6-5 and TRBJ2-1; D is undetermined. Deletions cut 6 bases from V and 10 bases from J, with 16 bases between. Germline assignment: CDR1 MNHEY and CDR2 SVGAGI. The CDR3 spans 13 residues. The CDR3 loop reads CASSHVLGNEQFF. The CDR3 bases are TGTGCCAGCAGCCACGTTTTGGGGAACGAGCAGTTCTTC.

The V and J genes are TRBV7-2 and TRBJ2-1, with unresolved D. The length of the CDR3 is 13 residues. Germline V CDR1 and CDR2: SGHTA, FQGNSA. V was trimmed by 2 bases and J by 5 bases, leaving 7 bases between them. Here the CDR3 DNA reads TGTGCCAGCAGCTTAAATTCTCACAATGAGCAGTTCTTC. Protein sequence: CASSLNSHNEQFF.

The chain carries TRBV7-2 and TRBJ2-7; D may be TRBD1 or TRBD2 (6 bases each). The V gene lost 3 bases and the J gene lost 5 bases, with 17 bases spanning the gap. This CDR3 comprises 15 residues. Germline V gene sequence: CDR1 SGHTA, CDR2 FQGNSA. Here the CDR3 reads CASSLVQGGLDEQYF. The CDR3 DNA sequence: TGTGCCAGCAGCTTGGTACAGGGAGGATTGGACGAGCAGTACTTC.

In this sample, this clone turned up once. The chain couples TRBV11-2 to TRBJ2-1; D might be TRBD1 (6 bases). Germline CDR1 and CDR2: SGHAT and FQNNGV. The CDR3 is made up of 15 amino acids. Between the trimmed V and J ends, which lost 5 bases and 7 bases, there was a span of 18 bases. CDR3 coding DNA: TGTGCCAGCAGCCCCCATCAGGGGAAAGGGAATGAGCAGTTCTTC. Translating it yields CASSPHQGKGNEQFF.

V and J are TRBV2 and TRBJ2-1; no definite D call. Germline lookup yields CDR1 SNHLY and CDR2 FYNNEI. The length of the CDR3 is 14 residues. The ends were cut back, 5 bases at V and 7 bases at J, with 15 bases in the middle. The CDR3 is CASSLQTPRNEQFF. DNA of the CDR3: TGTGCCAGCAGTCTTCAGACACCTAGGAATGAGCAGTTCTTC.

The chain carries TRBV6-1 and TRBJ2-7; 7 positions match TRBD2. The germline V gene encodes CDR1 MNHNS and CDR2 SASEGT. The CDR3 has 15 amino acids. The trim removed 2 bases at V and 5 bases at J, leaving 9 bases unmatched. The CDR3 DNA follows: TGTGCCAGCAGTGAAAACGGCGGGAGAGGAGACGAGCAGTACTTC. It is translated as CASSENGGRGDEQYF.

V usage is TRBV11-2 and J usage is TRBJ2-7; D may be TRBD2 (5 bases). V gave up 1 base and J gave up 1 base, with 11 bases separating them. Per germline, CDR1 SGHAT and CDR2 FQNNGV. This CDR3 has 15 amino acids. The CDR3 region has the DNA TGTGCCAGCAGCTTAGTTGGACTTTTGTCCTACGAGCAGTACTTC. As protein: CASSLVGLLSYEQYF.

This clone was detected once. This chain connects TRBV11-2 to TRBJ2-7, with 10 bases identical to TRBD2. Germline V lookup: CDR1 SGHAT, CDR2 FQNNGV. The junction had 3 bases not matched to a gene; V was cut back by 0 bases and J by 4 bases. This CDR3 is 15 amino acids long. CDR3 residues: CASSLELAGLYEQYF. As DNA, the CDR3 is TGTGCCAGCAGCTTAGAACTAGCGGGACTTTACGAGCAGTACTTC.

The chain uses TRBV7-2 and TRBJ2-7; TRBD1 aligns across 8 bases. V shed 0 bases, J shed 3 bases, and the junction held 4 bases outside the gene matches. The length of the CDR3 is 15 residues. Germline V gives CDR1 SGHTA, CDR2 FQGNSA. CDR3 region: CASSLAQGGYYEQYF. CDR3 DNA sequence: TGTGCCAGCAGCTTAGCACAGGGGGGCTACTACGAGCAGTACTTC.

The chain combines TRBV5-4 with TRBJ1-1; D call uncertain. The CDR3 totals 14 residues. The germline V gene encodes CDR1 SGHNT and CDR2 YYREEE (reference sequence). Trimming pared 2 bases from V and 1 base from J, leaving 9 bases between. The CDR3 DNA follows: TGTGCCAGCAGCTTAGAGAGGGAGAACACTGAAGCTTTCTTT. Translating gives CASSLERENTEAFF.

This clone has a single count. The J gene is TRBJ1-1, the V gene TRBV28; possible D gene TRBD1, 6 bases. Trimming cost V 4 bases and J 5 bases, with 11 bases left between them. This CDR3 comprises 13 residues. Germline-derived CDR1 and CDR2 are MDHEN and SYDVKM. The DNA of the CDR3 is TGTGCCAGCAGTTCCTCCAGGGGTACTGAAGCTTTCTTT. The encoded protein is CASSSSRGTEAFF.

The chain joins TRBV5-1 to TRBJ2-7; no clear D gene. Per the germline V gene, CDR1 is SGHRS and CDR2 is YFSETQ. This CDR3 is 15 amino acids long. Trimming stripped 0 bases from V and 5 bases from J, with 15 bases between. The CDR3 sequence: CASSLVPHGPDEQYF. Here the CDR3 DNA reads TGCGCCAGCAGCTTGGTTCCCCATGGGCCAGACGAGCAGTACTTC.

The chain links TRBV5-4 to TRBJ2-2, with TRBD2 identical over 8 bases. The length of the CDR3 is 16 residues. Germline V gene sequence: CDR1 SGHNT, CDR2 YYREEE (reference sequence). V was pared by 4 bases and J by 5 bases, with 10 bases of the junction left unmatched. The CDR3 here is CASSTGPGLVTGELFF. The CDR3 DNA reads as TGTGCCAGCAGCACGGGACCGGGACTAGTGACCGGGGAGCTGTTTTTT.

The chain employs TRBV5-1 and TRBJ2-7; D may match TRBD1 or TRBD2 (5 bases each). The V end lost 2 bases, the J end lost 0 bases, and 12 bases lay between the germline ends. This CDR3 has 15 amino acids. CDR1 is SGHRS, CDR2 YFSETQ, per germline. This CDR3 reads CASSLGDGDSYEQYF. The CDR3 bases are TGCGCCAGCAGCTTAGGGGACGGGGACTCCTACGAGCAGTACTTC.

The chain links TRBV2 to TRBJ2-1; D might be TRBD2 (8 bases). CDR1 SNHLY and CDR2 FYNNEI come from the germline V gene. The CDR3 has 16 amino acids. Trimming cost V 3 bases and J 4 bases, with 16 bases left between them. The CDR3 sequence is CASSDPGGTSYNEQFF. CDR3 bases: TGTGCCAGCAGTGACCCAGGGGGGACTAGTTACAATGAGCAGTTCTTC. The full variable domain, rest sourced from reference TRBV2 and TRBJ2-1, is EPEVTQTPSHQVTQMGQEVILRCVPISNHLYFYWYRQILGQKVEFLVSFYNNEISEKSEIFDDQFSVERPDGSNFTLKIRSTKLEDSAMYFCASSDPGGTSYNEQFFGPGTRLTVL.

V usage is TRBV5-5 and J usage is TRBJ2-3, with D tentatively TRBD1 (6 bases). This CDR3 has 15 residues. Trimming removed 0 bases at V and 5 bases at J, with 13 bases between. Germline assignment: CDR1 SGHKS and CDR2 YYEKEE (reference sequence). CDR3 loop: CASSLGWGHQDTQYF. The CDR3 DNA is TGTGCCAGCAGCTTGGGCTGGGGGCATCAAGATACGCAGTATTTT.

The chain joins TRBV5-5 to TRBJ2-2; D call uncertain. Per germline, CDR1 SGHKS and CDR2 YYEKEE (reference sequence). The CDR3 has 12 amino acids. Trimming removed 0 bases at V and 6 bases at J, with 3 bases between. The CDR3: CASSLGAGELFF. CDR3 DNA sequence: TGTGCCAGCAGCTTGGGTGCCGGGGAGCTGTTTTTT.

The chain has TRBV5-1 and TRBJ2-3; 7 bases line up with TRBD2. In germline, CDR1 is SGHRS, CDR2 YFSETQ. This CDR3 is built from 17 residues. With V trimmed by 4 bases and J by 4 bases, 15 bases remained unmatched. CDR3 in amino acids: CASSTGTTVRVADTQYF. The CDR3 coding sequence is TGCGCCAGCAGCACCGGGACTACTGTACGCGTTGCAGATACGCAGTATTTT.

CDR3: CASTQSGTDSRVETEAFF. The CDR3 DNA reads as TGTGCCAGCACACAATCCGGGACGGATTCCCGAGTCGAGACTGAAGCTTTCTTT. The J gene is TRBJ1-1, the V gene TRBV5-8; TRBD1 might be the D (5 bases). Deletions cut 6 bases from V and 5 bases from J, with 29 bases between. Germline lookup yields CDR1 SGHTS and CDR2 YDEGEE. The CDR3 has 18 amino acids.

This chain links TRBV28 with TRBJ1-2, with D maybe TRBD1 (6 bases). This CDR3 is built from 14 residues. V was cut by 3 bases and J by 3 bases, with 11 bases left in between. Per the germline V gene, CDR1 is MDHEN and CDR2 is SYDVKM. CDR3 in amino acids: CASSFPGDDYGYTF. The DNA of the CDR3 is TGTGCCAGCAGTTTCCCAGGGGACGACTATGGCTACACCTTC.

The rearrangement links TRBV28 to TRBJ2-7, with D possibly matching TRBD2 (5 bases). Germline CDR1 MDHEN, CDR2 SYDVKM. Trimming took 7 bases from V and 3 from J, leaving 10 bases between them. This CDR3 spans 12 amino acids. This chain's CDR3 is CASIGVGYEQYF. DNA for the CDR3: TGTGCCAGCATCGGGGTGGGCTACGAGCAGTACTTC.

V is TRBV4-1 and J is TRBJ2-3; TRBD2 might be the D (6 bases). Germline V gene data show CDR1 as MGHRA and CDR2 as YSYEKL. Trimming cost V 4 bases and J 0 bases, with 11 bases left between them. This CDR3 has 15 residues. The CDR3 sequence is CASSPLAVSTDTQYF. The CDR3 region has the DNA TGCGCCAGCAGCCCTTTAGCGGTCAGCACAGATACGCAGTATTTT.

This sequence joins TRBV5-1 and TRBJ1-1; TRBD1 matches 11 bases. The CDR3 runs 15 residues. The trim removed 3 bases at V and 4 bases at J, leaving 5 bases unmatched. CDR1 is SGHRS, CDR2 YFSETQ, per germline. CDR3 DNA: TGCGCCAGCAGCTCGTCCGGACAGGGGGCCACTGAAGCTTTCTTT. Its protein product is CASSSSGQGATEAFF.

This clone was seen once. CDR3 in DNA: TGTGCCAGCAGCCCGACCCGGGACAGGGTTAACGAGCAGTACTTC. Its protein is CASSPTRDRVNEQYF. V usage is TRBV9 and J usage is TRBJ2-7, with TRBD1 identical over 9 bases. Trimming removed 4 bases from V and 5 bases from J; junction bases left unmatched: 10. CDR3 length equals 15 residues. Germline CDR1 SGDLS, CDR2 YYNGEE.

This chain uses TRBV28 with TRBJ2-7, with D perhaps TRBD2 (6 bases). The CDR3 totals 14 residues. V was pared by 5 bases and J by 6 bases, with 17 bases between. Germline V gives CDR1 MDHEN, CDR2 SYDVKM. DNA of the CDR3: TGTGCCAGCAGTAGCACGACCCGCGGGGCCGAGCAGTACTTC. Translation gives CASSSTTRGAEQYF. The complete variable domain, with remaining parts taken from reference TRBV28 and TRBJ2-7, reads DVKVTQSSRYLVKRTGEKVFLECVQDMDHENMFWYRQDPGLGLRLIYFSYDVKMKEKGDIPEGYSVSREKKERFSLILESASTNQTSMYLCASSSTTRGAEQYFGPGTRLTVT.

This clone occurred a few times. Within the sample, other DNA sequences also encode this same CDR3. The chain links TRBV7-9 to TRBJ2-5; D call uncertain. The germline V gene has CDR1 SEHNR and CDR2 FQNEAQ (reference sequence). Trimming shortened V by 0 bases and J by 5 bases, and 4 bases separated the two germline ends. This CDR3 comprises 12 residues. CDR3 loop: CASSLAGETQYF. CDR3 nucleotides: TGTGCCAGCAGCTTAGCAGGGGAGACCCAGTACTTC.